Shown below are 7 T cell receptor beta chains from a single sample sequenced in a study of OX40 agonist ivuxolimab in advanced cancers. Sequencing used immunoSEQ multiplex PCR; TCRdb keeps in-frame clones, though not all of them. The top ten hold less than 0.55% of the sample, which has 55,000 to 90,000 clones, 82% seen once. The source material was CD4+ or CD8+ T cells sorted from blood, sampled in a trial of the OX40 agonist ivuxolimab. Receptor source: an adult with an advanced solid tumor such as melanoma, head and neck, liver or kidney cancer.

The chain uses TRBV15 and TRBJ2-3; D is unresolved. V was cut by 3 bases and J by 2 bases, with 6 bases left in between. CDR3 length: 13 residues. Germline V gene lookup returns CDR1 LNHNV and CDR2 YYDKDF (reference sequence). The chain's CDR3 is CATSSQLTDTQYF. In DNA, the CDR3 is TGTGCCACCAGCAGTCAGCTCACAGATACGCAGTATTTT.

The CDR3 region is CASSSVAGRLNEQFF. The CDR3 coding sequence is TGTGCCAGCAGCTCGGTAGCGGGTCGCCTTAATGAGCAGTTCTTC. V usage is TRBV11-2 and J usage is TRBJ2-1; 7 bases are shared with TRBD2. Germline V gene data show CDR1 as SGHAT and CDR2 as FQNNGV. There are 15 residues in the CDR3. V lost 4 bases and J lost 7; bases outside the gene matches: 10.

The chain has TRBV28 and TRBJ1-5; D is uncertain. There are 14 residues in the CDR3. Per the germline V gene, CDR1 is MDHEN and CDR2 is SYDVKM. Trimming stripped 3 bases from V and 6 bases from J, with 12 bases between. CDR3 loop: CASSLWEGAQPQHF. Written as DNA, the CDR3 is TGTGCCAGCAGTTTGTGGGAAGGTGCTCAGCCCCAGCATTTT.

This chain uses TRBV7-2 with TRBJ2-2, with a tentative D call TRBD2 (7 bases). Between the trimmed V and J ends, which lost 5 bases and 6 bases, there was a span of 16 bases. Germline assignment: CDR1 SGHTA and CDR2 FQGNSA. CDR3 length: 15 residues. The CDR3 region has the DNA TGTGCCAGCAGCATGGGAGGGGGGAGGCCCGGGGAGCTGTTTTTT. This gives the protein CASSMGGGRPGELFF.

The chain joins TRBV15 to TRBJ2-5; 11 bases fit TRBD2. From germline, CDR1 is LNHNV and CDR2 YYDKDF (reference sequence). Trimming at V came to 3 bases and at J to 7 bases, leaving 13 bases not matched to a gene. This CDR3 has 17 amino acids. Here the CDR3 DNA reads TGTGCCACCAGCAGGTCGAATAGCGGGGGGGCCATGGGGACCCAGTACTTC. Translated, it gives CATSRSNSGGAMGTQYF.

The chain has TRBV5-1 and TRBJ1-1; perhaps TRBD1 as D (5 bases). The CDR3 consists of 14 residues. V lost 4 bases to trimming and J lost 2 bases, with 12 bases between them. Germline assignment: CDR1 SGHRS and CDR2 YFSETQ. This CDR3 reads CASSRVGGNTEAFF. CDR3 nucleotide sequence: TGCGCCAGCAGCCGGGTGGGGGGAAACACTGAAGCTTTCTTT.

The rearrangement joins TRBV7-2 to TRBJ2-5; the D gene could be TRBD1 or TRBD2 (5 bases each). The germline gives CDR1 SGHTA, CDR2 FQGNSA. V lost 4 bases, J lost 5 bases, and 14 bases lay in between. CDR3 length: 14 amino acids. CDR3 amino acids: CASSSYSGSETQYF. CDR3 in DNA: TGTGCCAGCAGCTCATACTCAGGGAGCGAGACCCAGTACTTC. Full variable domain (remainder filled in from reference TRBV7-2 and TRBJ2-5): GAGVSQSPSNKVTEKGKDVELRCDPISGHTALYWYRQSLGQGLEFLIYFQGNSAPDKSGLPSDRFSAERTGGSVSTLTIQRTQQEDSAVYLCASSSYSGSETQYFGPGTRLLVL.